What follows are 3 T cell receptor beta chains derived from one specimen sequenced in a study of CD8+ T cells in alopecia areata. Reverse transcribed after extraction, RNA yielded cDNA as the sequencing template. TCRdb's copy holds only in-frame clones and misses some; the assay was immunoSEQ multiplex PCR. The repertoire holds 60,000 to 85,000 clones, with roughly 70% as singletons. Treatment indicated: oral pan-JAK inhibitor, 5-10 mg twice daily. The sample here was CD8+ T cells sorted from blood, taken at week 24, from a patient treated with tofacitinib. These receptors all stem from a human donor with alopecia areata.

The rearrangement joins TRBV30 to TRBJ1-1; D is unresolved. Trimming cost V 1 base and J 1 base, with 7 bases left between them. The CDR3 loop spans 13 amino acids. CDR1 is GTSNPN and CDR2 is SVGIG in the germline V gene (reference sequence). CDR3 in amino acids: CAWSAGRNTEAFF. DNA for the CDR3: TGTGCCTGGAGTGCGGGCAGGAACACTGAAGCTTTCTTT.

In its sample, this clone was seen a few times. The chain links TRBV4-3 to TRBJ1-2, with 8 bases aligning to TRBD1. With V trimmed by 0 bases and J by 6 bases, 6 bases remained unmatched. The CDR3 has 15 amino acids. CDR1 and CDR2 from the germline V gene are LGHNA and YSLEER. CDR3 DNA sequence: TGCGCCAGCAGCCAAGATGGGGCAGGGGGCGATGGCTACACCTTC. The encoded protein is CASSQDGAGGDGYTF.

The chain has TRBV29-1 and TRBJ2-5; the D gene is possibly TRBD1 (6 bases). Near its end, the DNA agrees better with TRBJ2-7, so the J call may be wrong. Germline assignment: CDR1 SQVTM and CDR2 ANQGSEA. The CDR3 length is 11 residues. CDR3 DNA: TGCAGCGTCTCAGGGGACTACGAGCAGTACTTC. Its translation: CSVSGDYEQYF.